The 9 T cell receptor beta chains listed next were all sequenced from one sample in a study of shared clonotypes between healthy human individuals. Here immunoSEQ multiplex PCR was the method, and the copy in TCRdb shows in-frame clones only, minus some. The table includes around 700,000 clones, approximately 79% detected once. The sample comprised memory CD4+ T cells sorted from blood. Subset of the sample: CD45RA-negative fraction. The receptors were sampled from a woman under 40 in good health.

This sequence joins TRBV18 and TRBJ2-7; 7 bases agree with TRBD2. This CDR3 is built from 15 residues. Germline CDR1 is KGHSH and CDR2 is LQKENI. The trim removed 6 bases at V and 3 bases at J, leaving 11 bases unmatched. The CDR3 DNA reads TGTGCCAGCTCTGCCGCGGGAGTCTCCTACTACGAGCAGTACTTC. This gives the protein CASSAAGVSYYEQYF.

CDR3 nucleotides: TGCGCCAGCATCGAGGGCTTGCAAGAGACCCAGTACTTC. It specifies CASIEGLQETQYF. The chain combines TRBV10-2 with TRBJ2-5, with D possibly TRBD2 on 5 matching bases. Per the germline V gene, CDR1 is WSHSY and CDR2 is SAAADI. CDR3 length: 13 amino acids. Trimming took off 7 bases at V and 2 bases at J, with 11 bases between the two ends.

This rearrangement joins TRBV5-1 to TRBJ1-1, with D possibly matching TRBD1 (5 bases). The CDR3 is 15 residues long. Germline V gene data show CDR1 as SGHRS and CDR2 as YFSETQ. The ends were cut back, 2 bases at V and 2 bases at J, with 13 bases in the middle. The CDR3 region has the DNA TGCGCCAGCAGCTTTGGTCTTGGGGCCAACACTGAAGCTTTCTTT. This codes for CASSFGLGANTEAFF.

The table lists this clone with a few counts. CDR3 coding DNA: TGTGCCAGCATCGGTGGGTACTCCTACGAGCAGTACTTC. Protein: CASIGGYSYEQYF. The J gene is TRBJ2-7, the V gene TRBV21-1. TRBV21-1 constitutes a pseudogene. This CDR3 has 13 amino acids.

The rearrangement uses TRBV28 and TRBJ1-2; 7 bases are shared with TRBD1. The CDR3 is 16 amino acids. V shed 3 bases, J shed 3 bases, and the junction held 10 bases outside the gene matches. Germline assignment: CDR1 MDHEN and CDR2 SYDVKM. The CDR3 region has the DNA TGTGCCAGCAGTTTCTCCAGGGGGAATCCTTACTATGGCTACACCTTC. Protein sequence: CASSFSRGNPYYGYTF.

Concerning this clone itself: This specimen includes other DNA sequences encoding the same CDR3. The chain is built from TRBV6-6 and TRBJ2-3; TRBD2 matches at 9 bases. V was clipped by 6 bases and J by 0 bases; unmatched bases: 1. Germline loops: CDR1 MNHNY, CDR2 SVGAGI (reference sequence). The CDR3 sequence is 14 residues long. In DNA form, the CDR3 reads TGTGCCAGCAGGACTAGCGGCAGCACAGATACGCAGTATTTT. Translation: CASRTSGSTDTQYF.

This chain uses TRBV6-5 with TRBJ2-7, with D uncertain. The CDR3 is 15 amino acids. The germline V gene encodes CDR1 MNHEY and CDR2 SVGAGI. Trimming shortened V by 0 bases and J by 2 bases, and 11 bases separated the two germline ends. The CDR3 loop reads CASSYSYRATYEQYF. The CDR3 nucleotides are TGTGCCAGCAGTTACTCGTACCGGGCCACCTACGAGCAGTACTTC.

This clone was counted only a few times. The genes are TRBV6-5 and TRBJ2-2; D unclear. CDR1 is MNHEY, CDR2 SVGAGI, per germline. Trimming removed 2 bases from V and 2 bases from J, with 12 bases in between. This CDR3 spans 16 amino acids. This CDR3 reads CASSYRVTVNTGELFF. The CDR3 DNA reads as TGTGCCAGCAGTTACCGGGTAACGGTTAACACCGGGGAGCTGTTTTTT.

This clone was seen only a few times. The chain uses TRBV5-5 and TRBJ2-7, with D possibly being TRBD2 (5 bases). This CDR3 is built from 15 residues. Germline lookup yields CDR1 SGHKS and CDR2 YYEKEE (reference sequence). Deletions cut 0 bases from V and 3 bases from J, with 13 bases between. The chain's CDR3 is CASSLGASRDYEQYF. The DNA for the CDR3 is TGTGCCAGCAGCTTGGGAGCTAGTCGGGACTACGAGCAGTACTTC.